The 26 T cell receptor beta chains given below trace back to one sample, sequenced in a study of blood T cell repertoires in COVID-19. The protocol was immunoSEQ multiplex PCR, while the TCRdb copy is restricted to in-frame clones and leaves out a portion. The sample has 100,000 to 150,000 clones, over 80% seen once. Material: peripheral blood. Every receptor here comes from a man aged 35 to 55 with active or convalescent COVID-19.

The table lists this clone with a count of one. The chain recombines TRBV5-1 with TRBJ1-4; D unclear. Germline CDR1 and CDR2: SGHRS and YFSETQ. V lost 0 bases to trimming and J lost 0 bases, with 9 bases between them. This CDR3 has 16 amino acids. CDR3 nucleotide sequence: TGCGCCAGCAGCTTGGATGGCAGAACAACTAATGAAAAACTGTTTTTT. This gives the protein CASSLDGRTTNEKLFF.

A word on this clone: Additional DNA sequences in this sample encode the identical CDR3. This chain joins TRBV5-1 and TRBJ1-5, with D possibly TRBD1 on 6 matching bases. The CDR3 covers 15 residues. Germline lookup yields CDR1 SGHRS and CDR2 YFSETQ. Trimming removed 0 bases from V and 1 base from J, with 8 bases in between. The CDR3 bases are TGCGCCAGCAGCTTGGAGGGGGACAGCAATCAGCCCCAGCATTTT. The encoded protein is CASSLEGDSNQPQHF.

This clone has only a few counts. This chain connects TRBV9 to TRBJ1-3; TRBD1 is a possible D gene (5 bases). Trimming pared 4 bases from V and 6 bases from J, leaving 11 bases between. The CDR3 totals 13 residues. In germline, CDR1 is SGDLS, CDR2 YYNGEE. CDR3 nucleotide sequence: TGTGCCAGCAGCCTGGGGGAGGAAAACACCATATATTTT. It is translated as CASSLGEENTIYF.

The rearrangement links TRBV6-5 to TRBJ1-3, with 7 bases matching TRBD1. Germline CDR1 and CDR2: MNHEY and SVGAGI. The CDR3 is made up of 15 amino acids. Trimming removed 6 bases from V and 6 bases from J; junction bases left unmatched: 11. The CDR3: CASSPTGVRENTIYF. CDR3 coding DNA: TGTGCCAGCAGCCCCACAGGGGTGCGGGAAAACACCATATATTTT.

This clone occurred a few times. The chain uses TRBV6-5 and TRBJ2-7, with 8 nucleotides matching TRBD2. Germline lookup yields CDR1 MNHEY and CDR2 SVGAGI. Losses at the gene ends were 5 bases for V and 6 bases for J; bases not matched to a gene: 9. The length of the CDR3 is 14 residues. This chain's CDR3 is CASSPRLAGLEQYF. As DNA, the CDR3 is TGTGCCAGCAGTCCCCGGCTAGCGGGTCTCGAGCAGTACTTC.

The chain couples TRBV6-6 to TRBJ2-3, with 11 bases matching TRBD1. Germline CDR1 is MNHNY and CDR2 is SVGAGI (reference sequence). This CDR3 comprises 17 residues. The V segment lost 5 bases and the J segment 3 bases; nucleotides outside the gene matches: 10. The chain's CDR3 is CASSLFSGTGGTDTQYF. DNA for the CDR3: TGTGCCAGCAGTCTCTTTTCCGGGACAGGGGGGACAGATACGCAGTATTTT.

CDR3 in amino acids: CASSYEGTAAYNSPLHF. CDR3 sequence (DNA): TGTGCCAGCAGTTACGAAGGGACAGCGGCCTATAATTCACCCCTCCACTTT. The V gene is TRBV6-2 or TRBV6-3, the J gene TRBJ1-6; TRBD1 matches 7 bases. This CDR3 comprises 17 residues. The V gene end was trimmed by 2 bases and the J gene end by 2 bases; junction bases not matched to a gene: 6. From germline, CDR1 is MNHEY and CDR2 SVGEGT.

The chain has TRBV9 and TRBJ2-7; D gene uncertain. Trimming removed 1 base at V and 0 bases at J, with 8 bases between. From germline, CDR1 is SGDLS and CDR2 YYNGEE. The CDR3 sequence is 14 residues long. The DNA for the CDR3 is TGTGCCAGCAGCGTAACTACTAACTCCTACGAGCAGTACTTC. Protein product: CASSVTTNSYEQYF.

The chain couples TRBV7-2 to TRBJ2-1; 7 nucleotides line up with TRBD2. V lost 1 base and J lost 7; bases outside the gene matches: 7. This CDR3 is built from 15 residues. CDR1 and CDR2 from the germline V gene are SGHTA and FQGNSA. Written as DNA, the CDR3 is TGTGCCAGCAGCTTAGTTGCGGGGGAGGGGAATGAGCAGTTCTTC. This encodes CASSLVAGEGNEQFF.

V gene TRBV7-3 combines with J gene TRBJ2-1; 11 bases line up with TRBD1. J gave up 9 bases and V 2 bases, and 9 bases lay outside the gene matches. The CDR3 covers 16 residues. Germline V gene lookup returns CDR1 SGHTA and CDR2 FQGTGA. CDR3 sequence: CASSLALRTGGGEQFF. For the CDR3, the DNA is TGTGCCAGCAGCTTAGCTCTCCGGACAGGGGGCGGTGAGCAGTTCTTC.

The V gene is TRBV12-5, the J gene TRBJ2-1; 11 nucleotides match TRBD1. The CDR3 extends over 14 amino acids. The ends lost 6 bases at V and 6 bases at J; junction bases unmatched: 4. From germline, CDR1 is LGHNT and CDR2 FRNRAP. CDR3 nucleotides: TGTGCTAGTGGCCGGACAGGGGGCTCCAATGAGCAGTTCTTC. Translation gives CASGRTGGSNEQFF.

The chain has TRBV5-5 and TRBJ1-1; 10 nucleotides agree with TRBD1. Germline loops: CDR1 SGHKS, CDR2 YYEKEE (reference sequence). The trim removed 4 bases at V and 8 bases at J, leaving 11 bases unmatched. This CDR3 has 15 amino acids. The CDR3 nucleotides read TGTGCCAGCAGCCCCAGGGGACAGGGGCAGACCGAAGCTTTCTTT. Translating it yields CASSPRGQGQTEAFF.

This chain links TRBV7-9 with TRBJ1-2, with TRBD1 identical over 8 bases. In germline, CDR1 is SEHNR, CDR2 FQNEAQ (reference sequence). The CDR3 consists of 13 residues. V gave up 5 bases and J gave up 6 bases; unmatched junction bases: 5. CDR3 protein: CASSLGTGDGYTF. DNA of the CDR3: TGTGCCAGCAGCCTCGGGACAGGTGATGGCTACACCTTC. Filled out from reference TRBV7-9 and TRBJ1-2, the complete variable domain reads DTGVSQNPRHKITKRGQNVTFRCDPISEHNRLYWYRQTLGQGPEFLTYFQNEAQLEKSRLLSDRFSAERPKGSFSTLEIQRTEQGDSAMYLCASSLGTGDGYTFGSGTRLTVV.

The chain combines TRBV30 with TRBJ1-5, with D unresolved. The germline CDR1 and CDR2 sequences are GTSNPN and SVGIG (reference sequence). The CDR3 is 14 residues long. V lost 1 base, J lost 3 bases, and 10 bases lay in between. CDR3 sequence: CAWSAGRVNQPQHF. DNA for the CDR3: TGTGCCTGGAGTGCGGGAAGGGTCAATCAGCCCCAGCATTTT.

In this sample, this clone turned up once. This CDR3 reads CASSMSGRGNTEAFF. The CDR3, as DNA: TGTGCCAGTAGTATGTCAGGGAGGGGGAACACTGAAGCTTTCTTT. The J gene is TRBJ1-1, the V gene TRBV19, with D tentatively TRBD1 (5 bases). The V end lost 3 bases, the J end lost 1 base, and 12 bases lay between the germline ends. Germline-derived CDR1 and CDR2 are LNHDA and SQIVND (reference sequence). CDR3 length: 15 residues.

The gene calls are TRBV7-2 and TRBJ2-2; D is perhaps TRBD2 (6 bases). Trimming stripped 7 bases from V and 1 base from J, with 13 bases between. The CDR3 sequence is 15 residues long. CDR1 SGHTA and CDR2 FQGNSA come from the germline V gene. CDR3 DNA: TGTGCCAGCACCCCATACGGGGGGAACACCGGGGAGCTGTTTTTT. Translating gives CASTPYGGNTGELFF.

The chain links TRBV5-1 to TRBJ2-1, with TRBD2 as a possible D gene (6 bases). CDR1 and CDR2 from the germline V gene are SGHRS and YFSETQ. V was pared by 4 bases and J by 4 bases, with 9 bases between. CDR3 length equals 13 residues. CDR3 sequence (DNA): TGCGCCAGCAGCACCAGCGGGTACAATGAGCAGTTCTTC. Its protein product is CASSTSGYNEQFF.

The chain couples TRBV7-2 to TRBJ1-2; 11 bases align to TRBD1. The length of the CDR3 is 15 residues. V lost 1 base to trimming and J lost 8 bases; unmatched junction nucleotides: 6. CDR1 and CDR2 (germline): SGHTA, FQGNSA. The chain's CDR3 is CASSLGGQGARGYTF. The CDR3 bases are TGTGCCAGCAGCTTAGGAGGACAGGGGGCAAGGGGCTACACCTTC.

The gene calls are TRBV7-2 and TRBJ1-1; maybe TRBD1 (5 bases). The germline V gene has CDR1 SGHTA and CDR2 FQGNSA. The CDR3 covers 14 residues. Trimming stripped 4 bases from V and 2 bases from J, with 11 bases between. CDR3 nucleotides: TGTGCCAGCAGCTCTCAGGGCGCCAACACTGAAGCTTTCTTT. This translates into CASSSQGANTEAFF.

The rearrangement uses TRBV7-6 and TRBJ2-3; 7 positions match TRBD1. V lost 5 bases, J lost 0 bases, and 8 bases stayed unmatched. The germline gives CDR1 SGHVS, CDR2 FNYEAQ. The CDR3 is made up of 16 amino acids. CDR3 in amino acids: CASSTTTGRSTDTQYF. In DNA, the CDR3 is TGTGCCAGCAGCACCACGACAGGGCGCAGCACAGATACGCAGTATTTT.

The chain carries TRBV30 and TRBJ2-1; 10 positions match TRBD1. Unmatched junction bases numbered 2, after V lost 5 bases and J lost 4 bases. The CDR3 consists of 13 residues. CDR1 and CDR2 from the germline V gene are GTSNPN and SVGIG (reference sequence). As DNA, the CDR3 is TGTGCCTGGGAGGGACAGGGGTACAATGAGCAGTTCTTC. It translates to CAWEGQGYNEQFF.

This clone was found a few times. This CDR3 reads CASSLFRSGGGEKLFF. In nucleotides, the CDR3 is TGTGCCAGCAGCTTATTTCGGTCAGGAGGTGGTGAAAAACTGTTTTTT. This chain joins TRBV5-6 and TRBJ1-4, with D unclear. V lost 2 bases, J lost 7 bases, and 18 bases lay in between. The germline CDR1 and CDR2 sequences are SGHDT and YYEEEE. The CDR3 extends over 16 amino acids.

The chain has TRBV12-3 or TRBV12-4 and TRBJ1-3; no clear D. This CDR3 spans 12 amino acids. V was clipped by 5 bases and J by 6 bases, with 8 bases between them. The CDR3 here is CASSQTLNTIYF. The CDR3 region has the DNA TGTGCCAGCAGTCAGACACTAAACACCATATATTTT.

V gene TRBV5-4 combines with J gene TRBJ2-7; 8 nucleotides align to TRBD1. The CDR3 spans 14 residues. The ends lost 3 bases at V and 1 base at J; junction bases unmatched: 3. Germline CDR1 and CDR2: SGHNT and YYREEE (reference sequence). The CDR3 is CASSSQGASYEQYF. The DNA of the CDR3 is TGTGCCAGCAGCTCGCAGGGGGCGTCCTACGAGCAGTACTTC.

The CDR3: CAISQGQGLGNTEAFF. The CDR3 region has the DNA TGTGCCATCAGTCAAGGACAGGGCTTGGGTAACACTGAAGCTTTCTTT. This chain links TRBV10-3 with TRBJ1-1; 8 bases match TRBD1. The junction had 10 bases not matched to a gene; V was cut back by 5 bases and J by 2 bases. Germline V gene lookup returns CDR1 ENHRY and CDR2 SYGVKD. This CDR3 region has 16 residues.

This chain links TRBV11-2 with TRBJ1-3; no firm D call. V lost 0 bases and J lost 1, with 4 bases in between. The CDR3 consists of 14 residues. CDR1 is SGHAT, CDR2 FQNNGV, per germline. Written as DNA, the CDR3 is TGTGCCAGCAGCTTAGACAGATCTGGAAACACCATATATTTT. Translating gives CASSLDRSGNTIYF.